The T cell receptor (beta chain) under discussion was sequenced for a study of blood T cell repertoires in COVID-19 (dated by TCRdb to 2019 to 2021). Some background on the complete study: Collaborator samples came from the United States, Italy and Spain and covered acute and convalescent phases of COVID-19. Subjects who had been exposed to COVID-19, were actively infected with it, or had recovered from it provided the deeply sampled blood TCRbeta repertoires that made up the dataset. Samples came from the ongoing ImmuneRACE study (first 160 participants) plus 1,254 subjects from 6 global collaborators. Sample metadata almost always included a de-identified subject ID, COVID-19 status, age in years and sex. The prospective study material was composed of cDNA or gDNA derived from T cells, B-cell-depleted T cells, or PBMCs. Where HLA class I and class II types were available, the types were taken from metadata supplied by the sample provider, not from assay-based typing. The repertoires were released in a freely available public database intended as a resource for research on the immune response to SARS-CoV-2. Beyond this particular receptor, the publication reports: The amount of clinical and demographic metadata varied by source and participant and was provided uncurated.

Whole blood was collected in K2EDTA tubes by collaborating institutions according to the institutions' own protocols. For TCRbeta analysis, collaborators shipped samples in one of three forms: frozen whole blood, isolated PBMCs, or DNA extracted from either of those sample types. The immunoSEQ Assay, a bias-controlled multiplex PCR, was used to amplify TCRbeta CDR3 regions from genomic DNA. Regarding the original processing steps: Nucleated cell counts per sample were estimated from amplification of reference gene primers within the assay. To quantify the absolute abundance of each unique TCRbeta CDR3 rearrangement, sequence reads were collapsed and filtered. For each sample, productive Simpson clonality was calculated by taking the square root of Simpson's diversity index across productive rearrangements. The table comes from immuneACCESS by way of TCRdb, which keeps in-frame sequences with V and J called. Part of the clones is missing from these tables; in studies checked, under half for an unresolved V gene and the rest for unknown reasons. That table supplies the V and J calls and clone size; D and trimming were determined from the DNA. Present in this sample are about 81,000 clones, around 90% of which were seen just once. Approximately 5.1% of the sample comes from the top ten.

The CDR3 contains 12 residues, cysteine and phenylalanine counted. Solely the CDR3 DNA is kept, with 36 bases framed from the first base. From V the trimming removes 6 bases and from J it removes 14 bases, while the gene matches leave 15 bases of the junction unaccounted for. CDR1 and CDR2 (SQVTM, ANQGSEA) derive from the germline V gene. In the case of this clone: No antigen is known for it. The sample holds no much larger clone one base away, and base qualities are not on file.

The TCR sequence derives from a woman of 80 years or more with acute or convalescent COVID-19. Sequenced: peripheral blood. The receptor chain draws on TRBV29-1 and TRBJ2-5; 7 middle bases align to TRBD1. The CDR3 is CSVGSGQAGTYF. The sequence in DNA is TGCAGCGTGGGAAGTGGACAGGCCGGAACTTACTTC.